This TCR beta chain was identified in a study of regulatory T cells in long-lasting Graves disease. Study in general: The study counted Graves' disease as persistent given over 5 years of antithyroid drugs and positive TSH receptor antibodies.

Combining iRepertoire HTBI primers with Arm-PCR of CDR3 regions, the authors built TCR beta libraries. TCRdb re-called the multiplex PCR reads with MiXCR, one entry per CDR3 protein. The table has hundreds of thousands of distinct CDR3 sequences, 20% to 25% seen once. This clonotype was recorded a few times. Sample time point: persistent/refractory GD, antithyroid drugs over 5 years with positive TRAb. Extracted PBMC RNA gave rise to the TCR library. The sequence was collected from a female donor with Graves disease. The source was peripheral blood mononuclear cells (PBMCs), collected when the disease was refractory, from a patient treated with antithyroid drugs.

The CDR3 bases are TGTGCCAGCAGCTTTCAGGGATTTGTTACCATCTATGGCTACACCTTC. Protein sequence: CASSFQGFVTIYGYTF. The chain joins TRBV9 to TRBJ1-2, with a possible D match to TRBD1 (5 bases). CDR3 length equals 16 residues. CDR1 is SGDLS and CDR2 is YYNGEE in the germline V gene. Trimming removed 4 bases from V and 4 bases from J, with 20 bases in between.